The sequence of this T cell receptor beta chain was determined in a study of vaccination and CD4 T cells after COVID-19. Overall study: Control wells got either CEFX epitopes, HIV-1 Nef peptides, or no peptide at all.

Between the trimmed V and J ends, which lost 5 bases and 4 bases, there was a span of 11 bases. The length of the CDR3 is 13 residues. Per germline, CDR1 SGHAT and CDR2 FQDESV (reference sequence). The Oncomine TCR Beta short-read assay was applied to DNA of cultured CD4+ T cells. In TCRdb, the PCR reads were re-called with MiXCR into one record per CDR3 protein. The table lists 4,200 or so distinct CDR3 sequences, less than 20% of them singletons. Study-level findings and limits: Median SARS-CoV-2-reactive clonotypes rose from roughly 22 to 38, not significantly.

The treatment denotes: 10-day PBMC culture with coronavirus spike peptide pools or control peptides (ViraFEST assay). Peptide pools at roughly 11 ug/ml stimulated two million PBMCs per well with roughly 9 IU/ml IL-2. This clonotype is categorized as medium-sized. The target antigen is unknown. The sample taken for sequencing was CD4+ T cells from blood, cultured in vitro. The gene calls are TRBV11-1 and TRBJ1-2, with unresolved D. This sequence originates from a human donor who had recovered from COVID-19. As DNA, the CDR3 is TGTGCCAGCAGCCCCGGAGGAACCTATGGCTACACCTTC. It translates to CASSPGGTYGYTF.